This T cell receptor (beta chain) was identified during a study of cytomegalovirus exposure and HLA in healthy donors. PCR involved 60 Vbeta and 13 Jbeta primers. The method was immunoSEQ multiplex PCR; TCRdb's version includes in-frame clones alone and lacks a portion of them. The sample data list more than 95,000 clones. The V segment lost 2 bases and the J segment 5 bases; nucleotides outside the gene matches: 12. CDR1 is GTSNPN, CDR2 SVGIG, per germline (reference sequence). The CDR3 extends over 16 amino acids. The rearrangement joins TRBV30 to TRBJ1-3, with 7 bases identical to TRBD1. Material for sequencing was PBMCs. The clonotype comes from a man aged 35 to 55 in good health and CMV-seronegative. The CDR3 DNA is TGTGCCTGGAGTACCCACCGGGACAGCCCAAGAAACACCATATATTTT. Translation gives CAWSTHRDSPRNTIYF. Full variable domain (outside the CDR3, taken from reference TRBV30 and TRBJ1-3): SQTIHQWPATLVQPVGSPLSLECTVEGTSNPNLYWYRQAAGRGLQLLFYSVGIGQISSEVPQNLSASRPQDRQFILSSKKLLLSDSGFYLCAWSTHRDSPRNTIYFGEGSWLTVV.